This T cell receptor beta chain is drawn from a study of tumor and adjacent non-tumor tissue in lung cancer (dated 2018 in TCRdb). A note on the overall study: By cancer type, the cohort comprised approximately twelve adenocarcinoma patients, a couple of squamous cell carcinoma patients and 1 small cell lung cancer patient. The roughly 15 enrolled patients, of whom approximately 10 were men and 5 were women, were aged roughly 31 to 80 years and were diagnosed with TNM stage I to III disease. In total, sequencing yielded 100 million to 150 million productive TCRbeta reads, which works out to an average of approximately 4 million reads per sample. Bulk TCRbeta repertoires were compared between lung tumor tissue and matched distant non-tumor lung tissue obtained from fewer than 18 lung cancer patients. More than 25 paired specimens, one tumor and one normal lung sample per patient, were profiled by TCRbeta CDR3 sequencing. What the authors observed across the whole study: The cohort had only around 14 patients, and the authors noted that larger samples and more detailed clinical data are needed. Neither the sequencing platform nor unique molecular identifiers are mentioned in the methods. Significantly higher TCR diversity was found in younger patients, and higher tumor TCR diversity was associated with shorter overall and disease-free survival. Significantly higher TCR diversity (inverse Simpson) was observed in tumor tissue than in normal lung tissue (approximately 440 vs 150, P = 0.0075, Mann-Whitney U test). The top 100 clones made up a significantly larger cumulative share of the repertoire in normal lung than in tumor tissue. Peripheral blood was not sequenced, so blood TCRbeta repertoires in these lung cancer patients were not examined.

The CDR3 holds 13 amino acids from the cysteine to the phenylalanine. Just CDR3 DNA is preserved here, 39 bases in frame from base 1. As encoded in the germline V gene (reference sequence), CDR1 is DFQATT while CDR2 is SNEGSKA. The library came from multiplex PCR. The sequencing machine was an Illumina HiSeq 2500. TCRbeta libraries were constructed through three rounds of nested PCR with primers (Table S4) according to protocols modified from ARM-PCR. Before sequencing, PCR products of 200-500 bp were cut from the gel and purified using the QIAquick gel extraction kit. Turning to the authors' computational methods: Reads were cleaned using Trimmomatic, were merged into complete CDR3 sequences using FLASH, and were assigned to V(D)J germline segments using MiTCR. Clonal diversity was calculated as the inverse Simpson's index using VDJtools. In-frame sequences without a premature stop codon were defined as productive reads. The public reads were reanalyzed by TCRdb: fastp trimming at Q25, MiXCR alignment, in-frame beta chains only. Rows with one shared CDR3 protein collapse into an entry with the most common genes and DNA. The V and J calls, along with clone size, are taken from TCRdb and not from the paper's own processing. The sample data list approximately 68,000 distinct CDR3 sequences, and 73% of these were observed just once. The ten largest clones capture over 25% of the sample.

In the case of this clonotype: The clone's antigen remains unknown. At one end the junction does not follow the germline gene, possibly because of a read error.

RNA was isolated from bulk unsorted tissue, and RNA quality was assessed with a NanoDrop ND-1000 and an Agilent 2100. Newly diagnosed lung cancer patients without prior chemotherapy who had been admitted for thoracic surgery in China between August and November 2014 were enrolled as donors. Patients with previous radiotherapy or chemotherapy, or with another concurrent cancer, were excluded from the study. Surgical tissue pieces of 1-2 cm3 were preserved in RNAlater solution and were kept at -80 degrees C until use. The sequenced sample was lung tumor tissue. The sequence joins TRBV20-1 to TRBJ2-1; TRBD2 aligns with 7 central bases. The sequence came from a man between 60 and 75 years old with non-small cell lung cancer. CDR3 sequence: CSVRGLGNNEQFF. DNA sequence: TGCAGTGTTAGAGGACTAGGGAACAATGAGCAGTTCTTC.